This T cell receptor beta chain was captured by sequencing in a study of OX40 agonist ivuxolimab in advanced cancers. Study-wide background: Participants averaged around 60 years of age (range about 23 to 90) and were around 80% male. Broader study findings: On average, CD8+ T cells showed a greater number of expanded clones than CD4+. Clonal expansion was seen in CD4+ and CD8+ blood T cells by week 6 at 0.1 to 3.0 mg/kg. The expanded peripheral T cells' antigen specificity was not determined.

As concerns this clone: No antigen is known for it.

Germline V gene data show CDR1 as LNHDA and CDR2 as SQIVND (reference sequence). Losses at the gene ends were 11 bases for V and 6 bases for J; bases not matched to a gene: 7. The CDR3 is made up of 14 amino acids. Profiling relied on immunoSEQ multiplex PCR, and the TCRdb table lists in-frame clones only, not all of them. The repertoire consists of 50,000 to 75,000 clones, with more than 90% occurring once and the leading ten covering 0.5% to 0.75%. This receptor was identified in an adult with an advanced solid tumor such as melanoma, head and neck, liver or kidney cancer. The sample consisted of CD4+ or CD8+ T cells sorted from blood, taken in a trial of the OX40 agonist ivuxolimab. This chain links TRBV19 with TRBJ2-1; 13 nucleotides align to TRBD2. The CDR3 bases are TGTGCCTCATCTCGGACTAGCGGGGGCAATGAGCAGTTCTTC. This translates into CASSRTSGGNEQFF.